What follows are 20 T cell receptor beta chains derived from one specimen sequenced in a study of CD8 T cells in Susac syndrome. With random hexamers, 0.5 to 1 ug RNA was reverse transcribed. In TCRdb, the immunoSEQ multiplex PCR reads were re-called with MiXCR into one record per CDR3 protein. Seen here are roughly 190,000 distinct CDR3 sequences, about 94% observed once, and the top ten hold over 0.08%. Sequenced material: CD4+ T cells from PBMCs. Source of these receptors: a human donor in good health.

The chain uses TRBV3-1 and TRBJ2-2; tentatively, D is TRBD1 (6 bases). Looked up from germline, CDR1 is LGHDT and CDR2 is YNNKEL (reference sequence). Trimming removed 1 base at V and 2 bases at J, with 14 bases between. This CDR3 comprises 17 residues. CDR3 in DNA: TGTGCCAGCAGCCAAGGGACGTGGGACACCAACACCGGGGAGCTGTTTTTT. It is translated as CASSQGTWDTNTGELFF.

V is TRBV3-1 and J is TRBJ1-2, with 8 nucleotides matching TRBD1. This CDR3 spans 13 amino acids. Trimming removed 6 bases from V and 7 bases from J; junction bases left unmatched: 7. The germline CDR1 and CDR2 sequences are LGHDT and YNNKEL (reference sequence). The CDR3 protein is CASRPGTGGGYTF. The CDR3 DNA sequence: TGTGCCAGCAGACCAGGGACAGGAGGTGGCTACACCTTC.

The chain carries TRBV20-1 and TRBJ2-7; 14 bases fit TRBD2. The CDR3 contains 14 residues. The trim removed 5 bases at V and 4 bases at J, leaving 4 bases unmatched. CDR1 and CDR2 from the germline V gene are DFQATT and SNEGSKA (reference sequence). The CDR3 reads CSAVRLAGGYEQYF. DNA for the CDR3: TGCAGTGCTGTCCGACTAGCGGGAGGGTACGAGCAGTACTTC.

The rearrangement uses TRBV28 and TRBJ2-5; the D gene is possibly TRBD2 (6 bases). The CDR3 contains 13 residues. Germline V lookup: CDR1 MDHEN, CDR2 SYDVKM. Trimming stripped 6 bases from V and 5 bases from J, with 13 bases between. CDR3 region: CASSPGGWETQYF. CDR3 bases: TGTGCCAGCAGCCCCGGGGGTTGGGAGACCCAGTACTTC.

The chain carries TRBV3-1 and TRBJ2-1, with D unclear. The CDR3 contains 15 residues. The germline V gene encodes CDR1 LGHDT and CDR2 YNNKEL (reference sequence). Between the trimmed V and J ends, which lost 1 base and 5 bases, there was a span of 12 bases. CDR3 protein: CASSQVLVRDNEQFF. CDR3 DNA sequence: TGTGCCAGCAGCCAAGTTCTAGTTAGGGACAATGAGCAGTTCTTC.

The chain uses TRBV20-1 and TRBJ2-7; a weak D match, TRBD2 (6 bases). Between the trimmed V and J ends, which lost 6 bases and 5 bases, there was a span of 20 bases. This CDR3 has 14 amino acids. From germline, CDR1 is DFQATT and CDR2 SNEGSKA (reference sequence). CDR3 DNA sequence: TGCAGTGCCCGAGTACCTAGCGATCCTCACGAGCAGTACTTC. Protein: CSARVPSDPHEQYF.

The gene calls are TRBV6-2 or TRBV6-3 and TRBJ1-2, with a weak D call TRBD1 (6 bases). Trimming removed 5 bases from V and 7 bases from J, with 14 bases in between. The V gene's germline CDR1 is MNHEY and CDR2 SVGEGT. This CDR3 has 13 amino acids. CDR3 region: CASSTRGFGGYTF. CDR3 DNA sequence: TGTGCCAGCAGTACCAGGGGTTTCGGTGGCTACACCTTC.

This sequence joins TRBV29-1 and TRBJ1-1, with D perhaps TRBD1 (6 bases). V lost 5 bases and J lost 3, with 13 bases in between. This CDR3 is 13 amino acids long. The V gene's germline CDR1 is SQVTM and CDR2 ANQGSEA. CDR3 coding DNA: TGCAGCGTTTCCACGGACAGCTACACTGAAGCTTTCTTT. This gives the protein CSVSTDSYTEAFF.

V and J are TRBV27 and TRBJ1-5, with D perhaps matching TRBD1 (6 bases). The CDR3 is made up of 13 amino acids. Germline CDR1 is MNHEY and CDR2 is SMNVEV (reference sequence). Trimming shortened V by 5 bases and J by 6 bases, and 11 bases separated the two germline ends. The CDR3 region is CASSPGEGQPQHF. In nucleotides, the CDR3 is TGTGCCAGCAGTCCAGGGGAAGGTCAGCCCCAGCATTTT.

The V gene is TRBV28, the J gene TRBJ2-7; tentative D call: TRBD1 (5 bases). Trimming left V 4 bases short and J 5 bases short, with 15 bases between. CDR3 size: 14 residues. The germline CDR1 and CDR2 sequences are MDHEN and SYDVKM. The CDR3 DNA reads TGTGCCAGCAGTTGGACACAGGCTGAGGACGAGCAGTACTTC. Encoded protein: CASSWTQAEDEQYF.

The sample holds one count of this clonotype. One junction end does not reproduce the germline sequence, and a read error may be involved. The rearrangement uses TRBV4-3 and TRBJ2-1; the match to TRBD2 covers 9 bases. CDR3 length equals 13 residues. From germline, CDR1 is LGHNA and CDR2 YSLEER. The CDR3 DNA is TGCGCCAGCAGCCAAGATGCTAGCGGGATTGAAATCTTC. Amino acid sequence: CASSQDASGIEIF.

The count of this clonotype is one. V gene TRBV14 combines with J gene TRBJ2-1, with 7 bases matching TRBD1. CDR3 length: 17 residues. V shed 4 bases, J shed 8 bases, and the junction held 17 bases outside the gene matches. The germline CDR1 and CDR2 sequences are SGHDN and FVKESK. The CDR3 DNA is TGTGCCAGCAGCCCGGACAGGAAGTTACGGGATCGGTATGAGCAGTTCTTC. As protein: CASSPDRKLRDRYEQFF.

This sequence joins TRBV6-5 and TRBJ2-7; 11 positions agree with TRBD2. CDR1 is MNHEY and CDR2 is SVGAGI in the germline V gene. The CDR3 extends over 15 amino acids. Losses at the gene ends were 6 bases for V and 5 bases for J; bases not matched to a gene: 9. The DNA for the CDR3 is TGTGCCAGCAGCCCAACTAGCGGGAGCCCCCACGAGCAGTACTTC. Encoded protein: CASSPTSGSPHEQYF.

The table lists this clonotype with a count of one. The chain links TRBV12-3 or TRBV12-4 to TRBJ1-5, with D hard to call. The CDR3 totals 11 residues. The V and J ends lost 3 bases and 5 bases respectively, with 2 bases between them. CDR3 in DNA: TGTGCCAGCAGTTTCGATCAGCCCCAGCATTTT. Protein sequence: CASSFDQPQHF.

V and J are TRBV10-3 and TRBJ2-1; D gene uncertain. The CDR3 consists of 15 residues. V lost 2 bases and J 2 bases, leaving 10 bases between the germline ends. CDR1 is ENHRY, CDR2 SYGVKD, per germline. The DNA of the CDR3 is TGTGCCATCAGTGAGACGGGTTCGACCTACAATGAGCAGTTCTTC. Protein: CAISETGSTYNEQFF.

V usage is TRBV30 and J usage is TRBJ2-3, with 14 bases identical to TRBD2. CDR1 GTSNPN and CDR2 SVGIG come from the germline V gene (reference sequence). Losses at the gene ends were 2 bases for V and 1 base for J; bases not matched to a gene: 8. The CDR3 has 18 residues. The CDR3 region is CAWSRLAGGQWGTDTQYF. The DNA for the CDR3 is TGTGCCTGGAGTAGACTAGCGGGAGGGCAGTGGGGCACAGATACGCAGTATTTT.

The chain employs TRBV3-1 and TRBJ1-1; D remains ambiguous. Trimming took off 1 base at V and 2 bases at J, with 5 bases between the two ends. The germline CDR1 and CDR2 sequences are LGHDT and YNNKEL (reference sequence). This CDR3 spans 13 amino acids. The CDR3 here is CASSQGANTEAFF. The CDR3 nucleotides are TGTGCCAGCAGCCAAGGGGCCAACACTGAAGCTTTCTTT.

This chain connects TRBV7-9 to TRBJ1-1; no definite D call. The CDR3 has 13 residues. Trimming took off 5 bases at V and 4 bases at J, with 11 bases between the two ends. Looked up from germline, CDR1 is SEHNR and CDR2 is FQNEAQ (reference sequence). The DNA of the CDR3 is TGTGCCAGCAGCCCTTCGTCTGTCACTGAAGCTTTCTTT. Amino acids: CASSPSSVTEAFF. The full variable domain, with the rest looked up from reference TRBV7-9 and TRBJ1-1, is DTGVSQNPRHKITKRGQNVTFRCDPISEHNRLYWYRQTLGQGPEFLTYFQNEAQLEKSRLLSDRFSAERPKGSFSTLEIQRTEQGDSAMYLCASSPSSVTEAFFGQGTRLTVV.

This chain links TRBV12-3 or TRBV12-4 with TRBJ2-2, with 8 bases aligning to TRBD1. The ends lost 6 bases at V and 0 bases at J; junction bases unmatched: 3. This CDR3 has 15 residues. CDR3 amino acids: CASSQGAPNTGELFF. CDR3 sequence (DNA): TGTGCCAGCAGCCAGGGGGCCCCGAACACCGGGGAGCTGTTTTTT.

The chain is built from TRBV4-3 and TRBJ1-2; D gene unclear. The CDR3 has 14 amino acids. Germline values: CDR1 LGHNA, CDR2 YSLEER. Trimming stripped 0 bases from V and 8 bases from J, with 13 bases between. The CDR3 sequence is CASSQDGRSGGYTF. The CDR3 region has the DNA TGCGCCAGCAGCCAAGATGGCAGGTCGGGAGGCTACACCTTC.